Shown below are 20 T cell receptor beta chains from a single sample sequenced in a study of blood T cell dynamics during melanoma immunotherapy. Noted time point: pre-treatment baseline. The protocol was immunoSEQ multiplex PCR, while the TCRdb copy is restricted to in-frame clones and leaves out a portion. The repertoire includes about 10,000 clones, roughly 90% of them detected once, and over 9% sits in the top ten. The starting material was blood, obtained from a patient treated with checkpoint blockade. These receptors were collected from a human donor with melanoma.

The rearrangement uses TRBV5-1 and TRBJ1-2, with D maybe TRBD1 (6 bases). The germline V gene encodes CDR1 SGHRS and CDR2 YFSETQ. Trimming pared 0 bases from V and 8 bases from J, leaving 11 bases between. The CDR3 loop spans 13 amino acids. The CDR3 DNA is TGCGCCAGCAGCTTGGGACAGGACGGCGGCTACACCTTC. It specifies CASSLGQDGGYTF.

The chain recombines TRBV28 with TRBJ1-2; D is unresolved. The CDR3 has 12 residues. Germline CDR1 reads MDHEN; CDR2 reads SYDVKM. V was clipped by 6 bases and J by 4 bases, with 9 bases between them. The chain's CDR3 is CASSRTAYGYTF. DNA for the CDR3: TGTGCCAGCAGCCGTACAGCCTATGGCTACACCTTC.

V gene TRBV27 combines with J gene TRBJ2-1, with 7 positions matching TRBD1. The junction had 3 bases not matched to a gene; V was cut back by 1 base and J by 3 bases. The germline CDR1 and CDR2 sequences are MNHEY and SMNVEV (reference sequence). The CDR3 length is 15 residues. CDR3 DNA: TGTGCCAGCAGTTTATTTCCAGGGGGCTACAATGAGCAGTTCTTC. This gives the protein CASSLFPGGYNEQFF.

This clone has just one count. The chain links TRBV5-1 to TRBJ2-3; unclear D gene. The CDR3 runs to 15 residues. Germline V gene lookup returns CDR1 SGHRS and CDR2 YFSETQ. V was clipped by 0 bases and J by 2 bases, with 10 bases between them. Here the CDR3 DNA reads TGCGCCAGCAGCTTGGGCAACCCCTACACAGATACGCAGTATTTT. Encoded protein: CASSLGNPYTDTQYF.

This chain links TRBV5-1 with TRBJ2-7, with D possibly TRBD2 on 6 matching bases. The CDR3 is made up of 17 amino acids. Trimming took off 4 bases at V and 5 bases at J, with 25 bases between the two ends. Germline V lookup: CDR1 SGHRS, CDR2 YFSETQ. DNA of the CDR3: TGCGCCAGCAGCCCCGGGCGGGGTCAGGTCGAGGGCAACGAGCAGTACGTC. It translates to CASSPGRGQVEGNEQYV.

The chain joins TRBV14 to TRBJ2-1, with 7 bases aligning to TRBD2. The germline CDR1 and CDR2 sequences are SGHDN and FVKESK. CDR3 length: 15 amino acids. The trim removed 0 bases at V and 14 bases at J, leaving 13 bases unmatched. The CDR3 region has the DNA TGTGCCAGCAGCCAAGATGTGCGGCGGGAGTTATACAAGTTCTTC. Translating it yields CASSQDVRRELYKFF.

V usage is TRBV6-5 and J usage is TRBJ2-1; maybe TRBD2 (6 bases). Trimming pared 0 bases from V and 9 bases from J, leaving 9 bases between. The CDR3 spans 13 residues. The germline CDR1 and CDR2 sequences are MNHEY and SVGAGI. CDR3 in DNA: TGTGCCAGCAGTTACTCGAGAGCGGGTGAGCAGTTCTTC. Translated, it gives CASSYSRAGEQFF.

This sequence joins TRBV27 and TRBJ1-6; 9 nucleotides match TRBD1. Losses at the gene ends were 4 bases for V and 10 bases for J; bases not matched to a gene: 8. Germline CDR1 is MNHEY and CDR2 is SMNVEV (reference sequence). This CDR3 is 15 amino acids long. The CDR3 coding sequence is TGTGCCAGCAGTTCCCCGACAGGGGGAAAGTCACCCCTCCACTTT. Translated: CASSSPTGGKSPLHF.

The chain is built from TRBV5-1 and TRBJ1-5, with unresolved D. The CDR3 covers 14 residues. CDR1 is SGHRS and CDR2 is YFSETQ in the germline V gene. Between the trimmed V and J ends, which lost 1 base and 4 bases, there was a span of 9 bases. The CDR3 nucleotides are TGCGCCAGCAGCTTGTACTCGGGAAATCAGCCCCAGCATTTT. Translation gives CASSLYSGNQPQHF.

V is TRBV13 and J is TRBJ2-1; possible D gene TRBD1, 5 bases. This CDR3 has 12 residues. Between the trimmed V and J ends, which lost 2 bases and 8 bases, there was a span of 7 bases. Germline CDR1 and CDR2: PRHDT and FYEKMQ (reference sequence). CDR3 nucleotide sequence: TGTGCCAGCAGCTTACAGGGCTATGAGCAGTTCTTC. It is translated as CASSLQGYEQFF.

CDR3 DNA: TGTGCCAGCAAGTGGGGAAACACCATATATTTT. The encoded protein is CASKWGNTIYF. The V and J genes are TRBV2 and TRBJ1-3; D gene uncertain. Trimming shortened V by 7 bases and J by 4 bases, and 5 bases separated the two germline ends. This CDR3 has 11 amino acids. Germline CDR1 and CDR2: SNHLY and FYNNEI. The variable domain in full, with the rest retrieved from reference TRBV2 and TRBJ1-3, is EPEVTQTPSHQVTQMGQEVILRCVPISNHLYFYWYRQILGQKVEFLVSFYNNEISEKSEIFDDQFSVERPDGSNFTLKIRSTKLEDSAMYFCASKWGNTIYFGEGSWLTVV.

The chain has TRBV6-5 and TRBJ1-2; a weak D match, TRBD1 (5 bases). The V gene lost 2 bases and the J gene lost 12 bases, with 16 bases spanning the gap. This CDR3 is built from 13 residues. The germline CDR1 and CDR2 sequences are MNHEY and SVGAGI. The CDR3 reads CASSYTRGGLDTF. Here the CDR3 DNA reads TGTGCCAGCAGTTACACCCGGGGCGGTCTGGACACCTTC.

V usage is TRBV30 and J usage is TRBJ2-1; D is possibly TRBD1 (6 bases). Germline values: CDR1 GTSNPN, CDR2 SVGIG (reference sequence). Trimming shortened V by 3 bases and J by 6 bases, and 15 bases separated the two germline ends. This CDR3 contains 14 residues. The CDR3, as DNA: TGTGCCTGGAGCGCAACAGGGACCGCCAATGAGCAGTTCTTC. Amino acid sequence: CAWSATGTANEQFF.

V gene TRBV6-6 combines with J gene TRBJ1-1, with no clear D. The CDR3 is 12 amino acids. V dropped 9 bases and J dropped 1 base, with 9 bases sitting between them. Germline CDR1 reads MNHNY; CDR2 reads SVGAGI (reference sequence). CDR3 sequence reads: CASNIANTEAFF. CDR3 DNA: TGTGCCAGTAACATAGCGAACACTGAAGCTTTCTTT.

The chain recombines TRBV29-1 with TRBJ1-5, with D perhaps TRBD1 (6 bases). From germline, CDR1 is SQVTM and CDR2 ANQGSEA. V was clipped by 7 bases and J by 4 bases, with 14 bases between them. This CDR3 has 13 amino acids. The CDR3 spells CSAQTGPNQPQHF. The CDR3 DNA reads TGCAGCGCTCAGACAGGACCAAATCAGCCCCAGCATTTT.

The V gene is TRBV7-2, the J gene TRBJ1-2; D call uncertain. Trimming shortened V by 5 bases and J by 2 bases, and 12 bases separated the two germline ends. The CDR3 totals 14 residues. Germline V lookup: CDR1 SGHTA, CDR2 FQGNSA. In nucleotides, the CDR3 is TGTGCCAGCAGCCTCTTAACAAGGAACTATGGCTACACCTTC. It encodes CASSLLTRNYGYTF.

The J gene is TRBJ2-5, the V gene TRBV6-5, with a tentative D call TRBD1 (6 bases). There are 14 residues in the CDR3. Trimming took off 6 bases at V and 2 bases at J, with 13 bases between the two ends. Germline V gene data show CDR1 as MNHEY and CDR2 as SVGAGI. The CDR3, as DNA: TGTGCCAGCAGACTTATTGGACAGCAAGAGACCCAGTACTTC. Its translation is CASRLIGQQETQYF.

The CDR3 reads CASGAVQETQYF. The CDR3 DNA sequence: TGTGCCAGCGGGGCAGTCCAAGAGACCCAGTACTTC. The chain links TRBV5-5 to TRBJ2-5, with a possible D match to TRBD1 (5 bases). CDR3 length: 12 residues. Per germline, CDR1 SGHKS and CDR2 YYEKEE (reference sequence). The V and J ends lost 7 bases and 1 base respectively, with 8 bases between them.

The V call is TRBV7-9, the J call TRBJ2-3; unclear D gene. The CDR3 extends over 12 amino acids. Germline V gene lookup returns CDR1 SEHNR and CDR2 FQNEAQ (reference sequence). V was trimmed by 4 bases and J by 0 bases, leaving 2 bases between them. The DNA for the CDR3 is TGTGCCAGCAGCTCTAGCACAGATACGCAGTATTTT. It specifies CASSSSTDTQYF.

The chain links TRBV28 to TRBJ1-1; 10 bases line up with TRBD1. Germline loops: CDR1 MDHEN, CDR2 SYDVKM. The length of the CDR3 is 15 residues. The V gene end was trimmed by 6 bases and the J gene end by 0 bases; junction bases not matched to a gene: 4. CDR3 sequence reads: CASSETGGVNTEAFF. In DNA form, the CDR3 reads TGTGCCAGCAGCGAGACAGGGGGCGTGAACACTGAAGCTTTCTTT.